The clone carrying this T cell receptor (beta chain) came up a few times. Trimming took off 0 bases at V and 2 bases at J, with 17 bases between the two ends. The CDR3 has 18 amino acids. Germline lookup yields CDR1 SGDLS and CDR2 YYNGEE. This specimen comes from a study of blood T cells in healthy people across ages. Combining a sample-barcoded 5' primer with a J-beta primer mix, a second PCR ran for 7 to 11 cycles. TCRdb processed the 5' RACE reads anew with MiXCR; each CDR3 protein has one entry. The profile shows roughly 500,000 distinct CDR3 sequences, 27% of them singletons. This rearrangement joins TRBV9 to TRBJ1-4; no firm D call. The specimen sequenced was blood. The receptor's source is a woman in her 70s in good health. CDR3 nucleotides: TGTGCCAGCAGCGTAGGCCCAGGTCGACCTGGGACTAATGAAAAACTGTTTTTT. Translating gives CASSVGPGRPGTNEKLFF. Full variable domain (outside the CDR3, taken from reference TRBV9 and TRBJ1-4): DSGVTQTPKHLITATGQRVTLRCSPRSGDLSVYWYQQSLDQGLQFLIQYYNGEERAKGNILERFSAQQFPDLHSELNLSSLELGDSALYFCASSVGPGRPGTNEKLFFGSGTQLSVL.